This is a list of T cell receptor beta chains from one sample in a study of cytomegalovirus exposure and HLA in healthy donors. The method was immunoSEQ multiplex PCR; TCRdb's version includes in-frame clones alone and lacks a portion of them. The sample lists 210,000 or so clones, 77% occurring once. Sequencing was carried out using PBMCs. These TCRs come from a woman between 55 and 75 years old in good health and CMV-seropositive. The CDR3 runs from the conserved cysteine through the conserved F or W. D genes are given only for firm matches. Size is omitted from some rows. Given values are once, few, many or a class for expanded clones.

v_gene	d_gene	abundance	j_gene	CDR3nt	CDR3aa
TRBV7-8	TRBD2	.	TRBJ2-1	TGTGCCAGCAGCTTGGGTTTGACTAGCGGGGGGGGCAATGAGCAGTTCTTC	CASSLGLTSGGGNEQFF
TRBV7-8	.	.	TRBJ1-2	TGTGCCAGCAGCTTAGCGTATGACTATGGCTACACCTTC	CASSLAYDYGYTF
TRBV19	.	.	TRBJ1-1	TGTGCCAGTAGATTCAGTATCATGAACACTGAAGCTTTCTTT	CASRFSIMNTEAFF
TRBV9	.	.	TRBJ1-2	TGTGCCAGCAGCGTAGAGGGCAGGGGCCGGGGCTACACCTTC	CASSVEGRGRGYTF
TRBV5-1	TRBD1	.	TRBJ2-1	TGCGCCAGCAGCGAAAGACAGGGTTCGACCTACAATGAGCAGTTCTTC	CASSERQGSTYNEQFF
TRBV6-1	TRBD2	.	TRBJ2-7	TGTGCCAGCAGTGAAGCGGGCGGGAGTCCTCTCTACGAGCAGTACTTC	CASSEAGGSPLYEQYF
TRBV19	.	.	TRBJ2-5	TGTGCCAGTAGGGGAATCGACGTGGGGCGAGAGACCCAGTACTTC	CASRGIDVGRETQYF
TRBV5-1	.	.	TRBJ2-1	TGCGCCAGCAGCTTGCTAACAGCCAACAATGAGCAGTTCTTC	CASSLLTANNEQFF
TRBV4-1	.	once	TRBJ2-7	TGCGCCAGCAGCCAAGAGGGCAGGGTGCGAGAGCAGTACTTC	CASSQEGRVREQYF
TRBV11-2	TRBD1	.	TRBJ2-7	TGTGCCAGCAGCAACAGGGGGGAGCAGTACTTC	CASSNRGEQYF
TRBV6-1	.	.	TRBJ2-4	TGTGCCAGCAGTGAACTAATAGGGGGAAGAGGGGAGAAAAACATTCAGTACTTC	CASSELIGGRGEKNIQYF
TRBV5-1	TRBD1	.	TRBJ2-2	TGCGCCAGCAGCTTCTCGACAGGGGTTACCGGGGAGCTGTTTTTT	CASSFSTGVTGELFF
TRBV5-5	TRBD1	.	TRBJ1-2	TGTGCCAGCAGCTTGGACAGGGGGTTATACTATGGCTACACCTTC	CASSLDRGLYYGYTF
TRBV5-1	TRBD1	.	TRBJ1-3	TGCGCCAGCAGCCGACAGGGGGCGTTTGGAAACACCATATATTTT	CASSRQGAFGNTIYF
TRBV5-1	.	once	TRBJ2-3	TGCGCCAGCAGCTTGACAGGGACAAGCACAGATACGCAGTATTTT	CASSLTGTSTDTQYF
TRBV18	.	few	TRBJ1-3	TGTGCCAGCTCCCCCAGGAGGTCAGAAAGCTCTGGAAACACCATATATTTT	CASSPRRSESSGNTIYF
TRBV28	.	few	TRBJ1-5	TGTGCCAGCGGGCCGCCGGATCAGCCCCAGCATTTT	CASGPPDQPQHF
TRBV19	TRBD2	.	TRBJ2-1	TGTGCCAGTAGAGGACTAGCGGACTACAATGAGCAGTTCTTC	CASRGLADYNEQFF
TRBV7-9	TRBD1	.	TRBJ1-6	TGTGCCAGCAGCGACGGGACAGGGGGAGATTCACCCCTCCACTTT	CASSDGTGGDSPLHF
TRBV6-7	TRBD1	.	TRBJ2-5	TGTGCCAGCACCCCGCAAGACAGGGAATGTGGCCAAGAGACCCAGTACTTC	CASTPQDRECGQETQYF
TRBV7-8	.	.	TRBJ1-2	TGTGCCAGCAGCAGTACTATGGGGAGGGCAGGGGGCTACACCTTC	CASSSTMGRAGGYTF
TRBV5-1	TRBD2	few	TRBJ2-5	TGCGCCAGCAGCTTGTCTCCCCCCTCTAGCGGGGGGGCCTTAGAGACCCAGTACTTC	CASSLSPPSSGGALETQYF
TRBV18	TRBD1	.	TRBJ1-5	TGTGCCAGCTCATCGGGACAGGAGGAGACCCAGCATTTT	CASSSGQEETQHF
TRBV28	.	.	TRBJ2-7	TGTGCCAGCAGTTTTCTAAGCTACGAGCAGTACTTC	CASSFLSYEQYF
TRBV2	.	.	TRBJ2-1	TGTGCCAGCAGTGGTTTCTCGGGAGTATTCTTC	CASSGFSGVFF
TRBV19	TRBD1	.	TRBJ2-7	TGTGCCAGCGAAGGGACAGGGACCTACGAGCAGTACTTC	CASEGTGTYEQYF
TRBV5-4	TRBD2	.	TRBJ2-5	TGTGCCAGCAGCTTAGAGTCCCGGGGGAGGGAGTTGGAGACCCAGTACTTC	CASSLESRGRELETQYF
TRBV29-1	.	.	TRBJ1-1	TGCAGCGTTGAAGTCGAGTGGAACACTGAAGCTTTCTTT	CSVEVEWNTEAFF
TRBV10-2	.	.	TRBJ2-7	TGCGCCAGCATGCCACAGCCGGACTCAACCTACGAGCAGTACTTC	CASMPQPDSTYEQYF
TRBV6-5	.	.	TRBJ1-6	TGTGCCAGCAGTTACTCGACGGGGGAGCCCCTCCACTTT	CASSYSTGEPLHF
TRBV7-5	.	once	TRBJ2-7	TGTGTCAGAAGCTTAGTACGCGGGGTCTCCTACGAGCAGTACTTC	CVRSLVRGVSYEQYF
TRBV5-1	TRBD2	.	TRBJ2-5	TGCGCCAGCAGCCAGACTAGCGGGGGACAAGAGACCCAGTACTTC	CASSQTSGGQETQYF
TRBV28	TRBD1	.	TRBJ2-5	TGTGCCAGCAGTTTATCCCCGGGACAGGGGCAAGAGACCCAGTACTTC	CASSLSPGQGQETQYF
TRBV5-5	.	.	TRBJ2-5	TGTGCCAGCAGCTTGTCGTTCGAGACCCAGTACTTC	CASSLSFETQYF
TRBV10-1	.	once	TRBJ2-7	TGCGCCAGCAGTACGGACACCTCCTACGAGCAGTACTTC	CASSTDTSYEQYF
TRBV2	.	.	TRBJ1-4	TGTGCCAGCAGTGATAACTCTAATGAAAAACTGTTTTTT	CASSDNSNEKLFF
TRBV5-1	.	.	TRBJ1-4	TGCGCCAGCAGCTTAGCAACTAGTGAAAAACTGTTTTTT	CASSLATSEKLFF
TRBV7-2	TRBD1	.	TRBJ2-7	TGTGCCAGCAGCCTGGACAGGACCTACGAGCAGTACTTC	CASSLDRTYEQYF
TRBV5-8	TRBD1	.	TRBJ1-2	TGTGCCAGCAGCTTCGGACAGGGGAGAGTAAACTATGGCTACACCTTC	CASSFGQGRVNYGYTF
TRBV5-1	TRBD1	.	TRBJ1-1	TGCGCCAGCAGCACCTGGACAGGGGGCATTACTGAAGCTTTCTTT	CASSTWTGGITEAFF
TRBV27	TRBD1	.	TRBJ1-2	TGTGCCAGCAGTAAGGACAGGGGGCGTTTTAATGGCTACACCTTC	CASSKDRGRFNGYTF
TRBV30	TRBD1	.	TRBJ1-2	TGTGCCTGTCCCAAGGGGGCGACAGGGGGCCCTACCTATGGCTACACCTTC	CACPKGATGGPTYGYTF
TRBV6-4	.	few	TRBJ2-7	TGTGCCAGCAGTGACTCAGAGGGGGGGCATGGCGAGCAGTACTTC	CASSDSEGGHGEQYF
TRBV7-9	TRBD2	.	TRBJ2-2	TGTGCCAGCAGCCCATCAAGCGGGAGCACCGGGGAGCTGTTTTTT	CASSPSSGSTGELFF
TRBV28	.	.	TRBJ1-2	TGTGCCAGCAGTTTGGGGGGGGAGAGCGGCTATGGCTACACCTTC	CASSLGGESGYGYTF
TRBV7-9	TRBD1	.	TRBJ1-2	TGTGCCAGCAGCCAGACAGGGAACTATGGCTACACCTTC	CASSQTGNYGYTF
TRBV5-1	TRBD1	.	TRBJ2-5	TGCGCCAGCAGCCTTTTTGGGGCGACAGGGGGCGCAGAGACCCAGTACTTC	CASSLFGATGGAETQYF
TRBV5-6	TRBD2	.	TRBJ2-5	TGTGCCAGCAGGCGGGAGGGAGAGACCCAGTACTTC	CASRREGETQYF
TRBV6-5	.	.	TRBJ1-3	TGTGCCAGCAGTTCCCATCCCAGATCTGCTGGAAACACCATATATTTT	CASSSHPRSAGNTIYF
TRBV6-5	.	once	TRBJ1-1	TGTGCCAGCAGAATGGATTTAGGGGGTAGAACTGAAGCTTTCTTT	CASRMDLGGRTEAFF
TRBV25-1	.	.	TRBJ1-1	TGTGCCAGCAGTATACAGGGCGGGAACACTGAAGCTTTCTTT	CASSIQGGNTEAFF
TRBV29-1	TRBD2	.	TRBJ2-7	TGCAGCGTTGAGCTAGCGGCCTCCTACGAGCAGTACTTC	CSVELAASYEQYF
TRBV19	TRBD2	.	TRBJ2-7	TGTGCCACCAGTAGTATCGGCGCGGGGGGGCCCGCTACCGCCTACGAGCAGTACTTC	CATSSIGAGGPATAYEQYF
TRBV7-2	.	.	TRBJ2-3	TGTGCCAGCAGTACAAGGGGGACAGATACGCAGTATTTT	CASSTRGTDTQYF
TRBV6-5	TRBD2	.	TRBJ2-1	TGTGCCAGCAGTTATTCACTAGCGATTGGGAATGAGCAGTTCTTC	CASSYSLAIGNEQFF